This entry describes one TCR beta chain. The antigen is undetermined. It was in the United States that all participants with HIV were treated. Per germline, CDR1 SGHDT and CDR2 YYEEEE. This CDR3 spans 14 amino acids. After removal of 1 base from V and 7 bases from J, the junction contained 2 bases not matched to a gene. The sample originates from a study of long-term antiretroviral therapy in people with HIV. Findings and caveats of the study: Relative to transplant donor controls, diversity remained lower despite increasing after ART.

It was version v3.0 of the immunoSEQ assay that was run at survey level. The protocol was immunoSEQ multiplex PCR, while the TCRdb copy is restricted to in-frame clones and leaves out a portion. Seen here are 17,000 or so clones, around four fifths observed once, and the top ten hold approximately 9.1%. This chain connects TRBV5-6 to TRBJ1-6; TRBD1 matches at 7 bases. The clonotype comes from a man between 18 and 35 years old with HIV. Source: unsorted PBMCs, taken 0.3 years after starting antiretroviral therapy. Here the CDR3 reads CASSLWTGNSPLHF. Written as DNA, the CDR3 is TGTGCCAGCAGCTTGTGGACAGGAAATTCACCCCTCCACTTT.